This TCR beta chain emerged from a study of blood T cell repertoires in COVID-19. The method was immunoSEQ multiplex PCR; TCRdb's version includes in-frame clones alone and lacks a portion of them. The sample includes 350,000 to 450,000 clones, 75% to 90% seen only once; the top ten take roughly 7.1%. CDR1 and CDR2 (germline): SGHVS, FNYEAQ. The CDR3 loop spans 12 amino acids. With 6 bases clipped from V and 8 bases from J, the junction kept 4 bases outside the gene matches. Sequenced sample: peripheral blood. The origin of this receptor is a woman aged 60-70 years with COVID-19, enrolled during active disease. This chain links TRBV7-6 with TRBJ2-1, with TRBD2 matching over 7 bases. CDR3 sequence: CASSPTSHEQFF. CDR3 coding DNA: TGTGCCAGCAGTCCGACTAGCCATGAGCAGTTCTTC.